This is a list of T cell receptor beta chains from one sample in a study of naive and memory T cell subsets. One entry per CDR3 protein, called by TCRdb with MiXCR from the UMI-ligation and nested PCR reads. The table lists fewer than 150,000 distinct CDR3 sequences, approximately 21% of them singletons. Sequenced input: naive CD8+ T cells from blood. These receptors all stem from a human donor in good health. The conserved cysteine and the conserved F or W are not part of the CDR3 here.

CDR3aa	v_gene
SVEGLGDEQF	TRBV29-1
SAPPGQRALEQY	TRBV20-1
ASSLGLSNQPQH	TRBV7-9
SVEGPSDYEQY	TRBV29-1
ASSPQVTGQF	TRBV9
ASSLSGNAGNTIY	TRBV3-1
SARVGGGPDEQY	TRBV20-1
ASSPDGGLFGAF	TRBV5-1
ASSIGLDTEAF	TRBV19
ASSPQGSWDTGELF	TRBV3-1
ASSATLAGVYNEQF	TRBV6-5
AIRPPDDLSEQY	TRBV10-3
ASSLGTSGRQETQY	TRBV13
ASSPSTWHEQY	TRBV27
ASSPVHSGTGELF	TRBV5-1
ATSRDQMGGGPTGELF	TRBV15
ATTEQGPSYEQY	TRBV10-3
ASSLSPASGEQY	TRBV7-6
ASSLLAVAQETQY	TRBV12-3/TRBV12-4
ASSLDPNRGASYGYT	TRBV11-2
SVDFWTSFSTDTQY	TRBV29-1
ASSPPDRHSYEQY	TRBV12-3/TRBV12-4
ASSLGLQVDLNYGYT	TRBV5-4
ASSSPRRGRYEQY	TRBV28
SVPETGEAF	TRBV29-1
ASSLVAGGAYNEQF	TRBV28
ASSWGGVSRYEQY	TRBV7-9
SARDSGHEQY	TRBV20-1
ASSYSGLATSYNEQF	TRBV6-2/TRBV6-3
ASSLSLMASGREQY	TRBV27